The 10 T cell receptor beta chains in this list originate from one sample, sequenced in a study of blood T cell repertoires in COVID-19. Sequencing was performed with immunoSEQ multiplex PCR; in TCRdb, only in-frame clones are kept and a portion is missing. The data show approximately 460,000 clones, roughly nine tenths seen once. The sample was peripheral blood. The receptors shown here come from a man between 18 and 35 years old with COVID-19, enrolled during active disease.

CDR3 coding DNA: TGTGCCAGCAACAGGGACAGAGGATCACCCCTCCACTTT. It codes for CASNRDRGSPLHF. The V gene is TRBV2, the J gene TRBJ1-6, with 7 positions matching TRBD1. The CDR3 spans 13 residues. The V gene end was trimmed by 7 bases and the J gene end by 10 bases; junction bases not matched to a gene: 7. Germline V gives CDR1 SNHLY, CDR2 FYNNEI.

The chain carries TRBV7-9 and TRBJ1-2, with 8 nucleotides matching TRBD1. The trim removed 4 bases at V and 3 bases at J, leaving 10 bases unmatched. Germline-derived CDR1 and CDR2 are SEHNR and FQNEAQ (reference sequence). CDR3 size: 16 residues. This CDR3 reads CASSWTGKGMDYGYTF. For the CDR3, the DNA is TGTGCCAGCAGCTGGACAGGGAAGGGAATGGACTATGGCTACACCTTC.

There are a few counts of this clone. The chain joins TRBV9 to TRBJ2-7, with 12 bases fitting TRBD1. The CDR3 covers 15 residues. Germline loops: CDR1 SGDLS, CDR2 YYNGEE. V shed 4 bases and J 6 bases; nucleotides not matched to a gene: 8. Here the CDR3 reads CASSPRDRGLGEQYF. The CDR3 DNA is TGTGCCAGCAGCCCCAGGGACAGGGGGCTCGGCGAGCAGTACTTC. Variable domain in full (rest from reference TRBV9 and TRBJ2-7): DSGVTQTPKHLITATGQRVTLRCSPRSGDLSVYWYQQSLDQGLQFLIQYYNGEERAKGNILERFSAQQFPDLHSELNLSSLELGDSALYFCASSPRDRGLGEQYFGPGTRLTVT.

This clone has only one observation. J is TRBJ2-1 and V is TRBV5-1; 8 nucleotides agree with TRBD2. CDR3 size: 14 residues. CDR1 is SGHRS, CDR2 YFSETQ, per germline. With 0 bases clipped from V and 7 bases from J, the junction kept 3 bases outside the gene matches. CDR3 coding DNA: TGCGCCAGCAGCTTGGCGGGACTAGTTAATGAGCAGTTCTTC. Residues: CASSLAGLVNEQFF.

This clone was detected only a few times. This rearrangement joins TRBV11-2 to TRBJ2-1, with D perhaps TRBD1 (6 bases). V lost 1 base and J 6 bases, leaving 10 bases between the germline ends. Germline CDR1 reads SGHAT; CDR2 reads FQNNGV. There are 14 residues in the CDR3. Written as DNA, the CDR3 is TGTGCCAGCAGCTTAGGGGGACAACCCAATGAGCAGTTCTTC. The encoded protein is CASSLGGQPNEQFF. Variable domain in full (rest from reference TRBV11-2 and TRBJ2-1): EAGVAQSPRYKIIEKRQSVAFWCNPISGHATLYWYQQILGQGPKLLIQFQNNGVVDDSQLPKDRFSAERLKGVDSTLKIQPAKLEDSAVYLCASSLGGQPNEQFFGPGTRLTVL.

The chain joins TRBV6-2 or TRBV6-3 to TRBJ2-7; 7 positions agree with TRBD2. Germline CDR1 reads MNHEY; CDR2 reads SVGEGT. This CDR3 comprises 17 residues. The ends lost 1 base at V and 0 bases at J; junction bases unmatched: 9. The CDR3 nucleotides read TGTGCCAGCAGTTACTTCCGGCTAGCGGTAAGCTCCTACGAGCAGTACTTC. Residues: CASSYFRLAVSSYEQYF.

The rearrangement joins TRBV4-1 to TRBJ2-7; 10 nucleotides agree with TRBD1. Germline values: CDR1 MGHRA, CDR2 YSYEKL. The ends lost 1 base at V and 2 bases at J; junction bases unmatched: 17. The CDR3 spans 20 residues. The CDR3 DNA reads TGCGCCAGCAGCCAAGGTTATAGGACAGGGGGTTCGCTTCGGGCCTACGAGCAGTACTTC. As protein: CASSQGYRTGGSLRAYEQYF.

On this clone itself: Other DNA sequences in this sample translate to the same CDR3. This chain links TRBV11-3 with TRBJ1-2; D not certain. Germline CDR1 reads SGHNT; CDR2 reads YENEEA. The CDR3 contains 13 residues. With 6 bases removed from V and 2 bases from J, the gap between germline ends came to 10 bases. CDR3 nucleotides: TGTGCCAGCAGTCGCGGGTTGAACTATGGCTACACCTTC. Protein sequence: CASSRGLNYGYTF.

This clone has just one count. The rearrangement uses TRBV15 and TRBJ2-7; D is ambiguous. Germline values: CDR1 LNHNV, CDR2 YYDKDF (reference sequence). Deletions cut 5 bases from V and 2 bases from J, with 10 bases between. The CDR3 extends over 13 amino acids. CDR3 loop: CATSQQMTYEQYF. The CDR3 coding sequence is TGTGCCACCAGCCAACAGATGACCTACGAGCAGTACTTC.

The rearrangement joins TRBV11-3 to TRBJ2-2; D gene unclear. CDR1 is SGHNT and CDR2 is YENEEA in the germline V gene. V lost 1 base, J lost 5 bases, and 11 bases lay in between. CDR3 length: 15 residues. The CDR3 sequence: CASSLVLATTGELFF. In DNA, the CDR3 is TGTGCCAGCAGCTTAGTTCTGGCAACAACCGGGGAGCTGTTTTTT. The full variable domain, in which reference TRBV11-3 and TRBJ2-2 provide the parts outside the CDR3, is EAGVVQSPRYKIIEKKQPVAFWCNPISGHNTLYWYLQNLGQGPELLIRYENEEAVDDSQLPKDRFSAERLKGVDSTLKIQPAELGDSAVYLCASSLVLATTGELFFGEGSRLTVL.